This T cell receptor (beta chain) was obtained from a study of blood T cells in healthy people across ages (dated by TCRdb to between 2015 and 2016). General notes on the study: In model experiments, template switching captured about one uniquely barcoded TCR beta cDNA molecule for every two T cells. Age-related changes in TCR beta repertoire diversity were measured in the study by deep sequencing normalized with unique cDNA molecular identifiers. Donors were grouped into four age groups: young (average approximately 16 years), middle-aged (39), aged (62) and long-lived (approximately 78). The study analyzed two additional independent replicas of 1 million unique cDNA reads from the same blood draw for two donors, one aged 18 to 29 and one aged 80 or older. Overall study outcomes, separate from this receptor: The long-lived group showed more naive CD4+ T cells, fewer expanded clones and increased TCR diversity than the aged group, suggesting age selection. Donor CMV infection status was unknown, potentially confounding age-related changes in expanded clonotypes. Observed TCR beta diversity per million T cells fell roughly linearly with age, and a significant reduction was already apparent by age approximately 40. Bulk unsorted PBMC profiling prevented conclusive comparison of naive and antigen-experienced compartments. A strong correlation was found between observed TCR beta diversity and the percentage of naive T cells measured by flow cytometry. Estimates of total diversity from one million sequenced T cells were regarded as lower bounds and underestimates.

Concerning this clonotype itself: The antigen it recognizes is unknown. No base qualities exist here, and no much larger clone lies one base off it.

The CDR3 sequence holds 15 residues, the cysteine and phenylalanine included. Just CDR3 DNA is preserved here, 45 bases in frame from base 1. Relative to germline, V is 4 bases shorter and J is 6 bases shorter, with 18 bases between their ends. CDR1 SEHNR and CDR2 FQNEAQ were looked up in the germline V gene (reference sequence). The method was 5' RACE. Sequenced on an Illumina HiSeq 2500. The second PCR ran for about 6 to 12 cycles and used a J-beta primer mix along with a sample-barcoded 5' primer. A unique molecular identifier was introduced onto each TCR beta cDNA molecule by a template-switch 5' adaptor carrying 12 random nucleotides. Each sample yielded at least 2.5 million CDR3-containing paired-end reads. First-strand cDNA synthesis was performed from all RNA using the Mint cDNA synthesis kit, with priming by a TRBC-specific oligonucleotide. Following uracil-DNA glycosylase treatment, all cDNA underwent a first 18-cycle PCR with the universal primers M1SS and BC2_uni_R. The paper's processing steps were these. For normalization, 1 million high-quality reads, each with a distinct molecular identifier, were randomly selected from each sample. Instead of being binned into consensus sequences, reads that shared molecular identifiers were thrown out. MiTCR, set to a Q25 quality threshold and the strictest error-elimination algorithm, was used for CDR3 identification, clonotype clustering and error correction. A nonparametric unseen species model with Euler transformation was used to estimate lower-bound total TCR beta diversity. The public sequencing data were trimmed at Q25 with fastp and processed into clonotypes with MiXCR by TCRdb, which kept only in-frame beta chains. All rows with the same CDR3 protein become a single entry with the most common DNA and genes. The authors' filters were not applied to this entry. The sample table records 800,000 to 950,000 distinct CDR3 sequences; just under 30% of these occur just once. Jointly, the top ten make up about 9.4% of the sample.

Donors were 39 systemically healthy Caucasian individuals from Russia aged roughly 6 to 90 years. Each donor gave ten milliliters of peripheral blood, collected into EDTA-treated Vacutainer tubes. Ficoll-Paque density-gradient centrifugation was used to isolate PBMCs, with at least 7 million per sample. Total RNA, at least 6 micrograms per sample, was extracted from PBMCs with Trizol reagent. The percentages of naive CD45RAhigh/CD27high T cells were determined by flow cytometry on a PBMC aliquot from every donor. These sequences were also reported in another study, on T cells of mothers and their children. Drawing on the second study: Nine systemically healthy Caucasian individuals served as donors, namely three mothers together with their six children. cDNA synthesis consumed the entire amount of extracted RNA, loaded at about 1.5 ug RNA in each 15 ul reaction. In the second PCR, the M1S primer introduced both the sample barcodes and 2-4 random nucleotides. Over 8.5 million TCR beta CDR3 reads came from each mother, compared with several million reads from each child. Thymic selection shapes the output of TCR recombination in a similar way in related and unrelated pairs, and inherited differences have a minor effect. Normalized repertoire overlap in related mother-child pairs was always slightly higher than in unrelated mother-child pairs, but the difference was never significant. Persistent microchimeric T cell clones were not detected, at a sensitivity of roughly 100 clones per million clonotypes. In the study, deep NGS was used to compare the TCR beta repertoires of mothers and children, and features distinguishing related mother-child pairs from unrelated individuals were sought. The mean age was around 40 +/- 4 years for the mothers and around 10 +/- 4 years for the children. After adapters were ligated using NEBNext reagents, the libraries underwent 100+100 nt paired-end sequencing on an Illumina HiSeq 2000. To avoid cross-contamination, the mother libraries and the child libraries were prepared a month apart and sequenced in separate runs. Each donor had between 500,000 and 2,000,000 distinct TCR beta clonotypes identified. Naive TCR beta clonotypes were estimated from low-frequency clonotypes matched to each donor's FACS-determined naive share, without sorting.

Input material: blood. This receptor was obtained from a woman in her thirties or forties in good health. This receptor chain uses TRBV7-9 and TRBJ1-2; TRBD1 might be the D gene, on 5 matching bases. The base sequence is TGTGCCAGCAGCTCGGCAGACAGCCCTTCGAATGGCTACACCTTC. The encoded protein is CASSSADSPSNGYTF.